This T cell receptor beta chain was identified during a study of blood T cell repertoires in COVID-19. Background on the study: The origin of the acute and convalescent COVID-19 samples was the United States, Italy and Spain. In each case, the material was cDNA or gDNA derived from T cells, B-cell-depleted T cells, or PBMCs.

Germline V gives CDR1 MNHNY, CDR2 SVGAGI (reference sequence). The CDR3 loop spans 13 amino acids. Germline trimming cut 6 bases from V and 7 bases from J; bases unmatched to any gene: 8. In the study's own analysis: Amplification of reference gene primers was used by the study to estimate nucleated cell counts. The method was immunoSEQ multiplex PCR; TCRdb's version includes in-frame clones alone and lacks a portion of them. The V and J calls and clone size are taken from that table; D and trimming were inferred from the DNA. The sample lists 100,000 or so clones, 70% to 80% occurring once. The sequencing input was peripheral blood. The chain employs TRBV6-6 and TRBJ2-7; TRBD2 matches at 8 bases. The clonotype comes from a human donor in a cohort sampled during active COVID-19. CDR3: CASRWGLVGEQYF. For the CDR3, the DNA is TGTGCCAGCAGATGGGGACTAGTGGGTGAGCAGTACTTC.